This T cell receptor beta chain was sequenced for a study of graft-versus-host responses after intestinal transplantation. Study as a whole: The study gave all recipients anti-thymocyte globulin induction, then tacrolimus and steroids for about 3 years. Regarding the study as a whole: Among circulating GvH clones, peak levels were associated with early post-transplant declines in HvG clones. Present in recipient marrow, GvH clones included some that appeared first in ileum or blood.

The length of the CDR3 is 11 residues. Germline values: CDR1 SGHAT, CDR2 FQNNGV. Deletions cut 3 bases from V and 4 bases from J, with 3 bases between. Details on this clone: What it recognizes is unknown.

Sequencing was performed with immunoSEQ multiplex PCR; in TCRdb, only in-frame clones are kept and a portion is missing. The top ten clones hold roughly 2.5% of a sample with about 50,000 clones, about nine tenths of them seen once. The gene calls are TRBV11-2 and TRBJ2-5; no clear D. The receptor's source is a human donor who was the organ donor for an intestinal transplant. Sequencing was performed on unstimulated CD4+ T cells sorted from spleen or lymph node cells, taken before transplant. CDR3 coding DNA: TGTGCCAGCAGCTTTGGAGAGACCCAGTACTTC. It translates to CASSFGETQYF. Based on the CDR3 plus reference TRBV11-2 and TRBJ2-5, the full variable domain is EAGVAQSPRYKIIEKRQSVAFWCNPISGHATLYWYQQILGQGPKLLIQFQNNGVVDDSQLPKDRFSAERLKGVDSTLKIQPAKLEDSAVYLCASSFGETQYFGPGTRLLVL.